This T cell receptor (beta chain) was sequenced during a study of blood T cell repertoires in COVID-19. About the study: T cells, B-cell-depleted T cells, or PBMCs provided the cDNA or gDNA that served as material.

The CDR3 extends over 17 amino acids. V gave up 2 bases and J gave up 2 bases; unmatched junction bases: 9. Germline-derived CDR1 and CDR2 are MNHEY and SVGEGT. Original processing methods: By means of reference gene primer amplification, nucleated cell counts were estimated. Generated by immunoSEQ multiplex PCR, the TCRdb table keeps only in-frame clones and is missing some. The DNA gave D and trimming, while V, J and clone size come from that table. The sample yields 88,000 or so clones, around 88% seen once. The clonotype was recovered from a man aged 55 to 70 with acute or convalescent COVID-19. Sample: peripheral blood. V usage is TRBV6-2 or TRBV6-3 and J usage is TRBJ2-3; 8 bases are shared with TRBD2. The CDR3: CASSYPQRGSFTDTQYF. CDR3 in DNA: TGTGCCAGCAGTTACCCACAGCGGGGGAGTTTCACAGATACGCAGTATTTT.